The rows below give T cell receptor beta chains drawn from one sample of a study of CD8 T cells in ankylosing spondylitis. TCRdb used MiXCR to reprocess the 5' RACE reads, holding one entry per CDR3 protein. The table has some 140,000 distinct CDR3 sequences, 7% to 9% seen once. Sequenced: synovial fluid, either unsorted or a sorted T cell fraction (not recorded which). Source of these receptors: a male donor with ankylosing spondylitis. Each CDR3 is given with its conserved first and last residue. Fields, in order: V gene, J gene, clone size, D gene, CDR3 protein, CDR3 DNA. D genes are given only for firm matches. Some rows have no size entry. The others give once, few or many, or a class for an expanded clone.

v_call: TRBV20-1
j_call: TRBJ1-6
clone_size: few
d_call: TRBD1
cdr3_aa: CSAGTANSPLHF
cdr3_nt: TGCAGTGCTGGGACAGCCAATTCACCCCTCCACTTT

v_call: TRBV7-6
j_call: TRBJ2-3
clone_size: many
d_call: NA
cdr3_aa: CASSDRTADTQYF
cdr3_nt: TGTGCCAGCAGCGACAGGACAGCAGATACGCAGTATTTT

v_call: TRBV7-2
j_call: TRBJ1-1
clone_size: few
d_call: TRBD1
cdr3_aa: CASSTRQGGLNTEAFF
cdr3_nt: TGTGCCAGCAGCACCAGACAGGGGGGTTTGAACACTGAAGCTTTCTTT

v_call: TRBV7-7
j_call: TRBJ2-2
clone_size: many
d_call: NA
cdr3_aa: CASSSTGAGELFF
cdr3_nt: TGTGCTAGCAGCTCGACGGGAGCGGGGGAGCTGTTTTTT

v_call: TRBV5-6
j_call: TRBJ1-1
clone_size: NA
d_call: TRBD1
cdr3_aa: CASSFLRTGPNEAFF
cdr3_nt: TGTGCCAGCAGCTTCCTACGGACAGGCCCGAATGAAGCTTTCTTT

v_call: TRBV28
j_call: TRBJ2-1
clone_size: NA
d_call: NA
cdr3_aa: CASSFDGTPYNEQFF
cdr3_nt: TGTGCCAGCAGTTTCGATGGGACACCCTACAATGAGCAGTTCTTC

v_call: TRBV20-1
j_call: TRBJ2-7
clone_size: many
d_call: NA
cdr3_aa: CSARVLVLYEQYF
cdr3_nt: TGCAGTGCTAGAGTACTAGTACTCTACGAGCAGTACTTC

v_call: TRBV3-1
j_call: TRBJ2-5
clone_size: NA
d_call: NA
cdr3_aa: CASSQADGMAREETQYF
cdr3_nt: TGTGCCAGCAGCCAAGCGGACGGGATGGCCCGGGAAGAGACCCAGTACTTC

v_call: TRBV9
j_call: TRBJ1-1
clone_size: few
d_call: NA
cdr3_aa: CASSPQGREEETEAFF
cdr3_nt: TGTGCCAGCAGCCCACAGGGACGGGAGGAGGAGACTGAAGCTTTCTTT

v_call: TRBV9
j_call: TRBJ1-1
clone_size: many
d_call: NA
cdr3_aa: CASSVVVGMNTEAFF
cdr3_nt: TGTGCCAGCAGCGTAGTCGTAGGGATGAACACTGAAGCTTTCTTT

v_call: TRBV9
j_call: TRBJ2-3
clone_size: few
d_call: NA
cdr3_aa: CASSPFGGADTQYF
cdr3_nt: TGTGCCAGCAGCCCCTTCGGTGGCGCAGATACGCAGTATTTT

v_call: TRBV20-1
j_call: TRBJ2-1
clone_size: few
d_call: NA
cdr3_aa: CSASVPNEQFF
cdr3_nt: TGCAGTGCTAGCGTGCCGAATGAGCAGTTCTTC

v_call: TRBV7-9
j_call: TRBJ1-1
clone_size: many
d_call: NA
cdr3_aa: CASSPQSGTEAFF
cdr3_nt: TGTGCCAGCAGCCCTCAATCAGGGACTGAAGCTTTCTTT

v_call: TRBV5-4
j_call: TRBJ2-1
clone_size: few
d_call: TRBD1
cdr3_aa: CASSGKGTALGNEQFF
cdr3_nt: TGTGCCAGCAGCGGAAAAGGGACAGCCCTTGGGAATGAGCAGTTCTTC

v_call: TRBV15
j_call: TRBJ1-2
clone_size: NA
d_call: NA
cdr3_aa: CATSREGRYGYTF
cdr3_nt: TGTGCCACCAGCAGAGAGGGCCGGTACGGCTACACCTTC

v_call: TRBV4-3
j_call: TRBJ2-3
clone_size: many
d_call: TRBD2
cdr3_aa: CASSRRAGGQTDTQYF
cdr3_nt: TGCGCCAGCAGCCGTCGAGCGGGGGGGCAAACAGATACGCAGTATTTT

v_call: TRBV29-1
j_call: TRBJ2-3
clone_size: NA
d_call: NA
cdr3_aa: CSVEQGPSTDTQYF
cdr3_nt: TGCAGCGTTGAACAGGGCCCTAGCACAGATACGCAGTATTTT

v_call: TRBV27
j_call: TRBJ2-7
clone_size: few
d_call: TRBD1
cdr3_aa: CASSLQGARTIYEQYF
cdr3_nt: TGTGCCAGCAGTCTACAGGGGGCGCGTACTATCTACGAGCAGTACTTC

v_call: TRBV5-1
j_call: TRBJ2-1
clone_size: medium-sized
d_call: TRBD2
cdr3_aa: CASSLRGGSSYNEQFF
cdr3_nt: TGCGCCAGCAGCTTGAGGGGCGGGAGTTCCTACAATGAGCAGTTCTTC

v_call: TRBV28
j_call: TRBJ2-7
clone_size: few
d_call: TRBD1
cdr3_aa: CASRPNGQGLSYEQYF
cdr3_nt: TGTGCCAGCAGACCAAATGGACAGGGCCTATCCTACGAGCAGTACTTC

v_call: TRBV30
j_call: TRBJ1-6
clone_size: NA
d_call: NA
cdr3_aa: CAWSLLGGLNSPLHF
cdr3_nt: TGTGCCTGGAGTCTTCTGGGAGGATTGAATTCACCCCTCCACTTT

v_call: TRBV5-1
j_call: TRBJ2-1
clone_size: many
d_call: NA
cdr3_aa: CANLPLSFHEQFF
cdr3_nt: TGCGCCAACTTGCCCCTTAGCTTTCATGAGCAGTTCTTC

v_call: TRBV20-1
j_call: TRBJ2-1
clone_size: many
d_call: NA
cdr3_aa: CSARETPYNEQFF
cdr3_nt: TGCAGTGCTAGAGAGACACCTTACAATGAGCAGTTCTTC

v_call: TRBV6-1
j_call: TRBJ1-1
clone_size: few
d_call: NA
cdr3_aa: CASRESDLRPEATFF
cdr3_nt: TGTGCCAGCAGGGAATCAGACCTACGCCCCGAAGCGACTTTCTTT

v_call: TRBV6-2/TRBV6-3
j_call: TRBJ1-5
clone_size: many
d_call: TRBD1
cdr3_aa: CASSSNRTGGLPQHF
cdr3_nt: TGTGCCAGCAGTTCCAACAGGACAGGGGGTTTGCCCCAGCATTTT

v_call: TRBV5-1
j_call: TRBJ1-4
clone_size: NA
d_call: TRBD1
cdr3_aa: CASSLTGQGGDEKLFF
cdr3_nt: TGCGCCAGCAGCTTAACGGGACAGGGAGGGGATGAAAAACTGTTTTTT